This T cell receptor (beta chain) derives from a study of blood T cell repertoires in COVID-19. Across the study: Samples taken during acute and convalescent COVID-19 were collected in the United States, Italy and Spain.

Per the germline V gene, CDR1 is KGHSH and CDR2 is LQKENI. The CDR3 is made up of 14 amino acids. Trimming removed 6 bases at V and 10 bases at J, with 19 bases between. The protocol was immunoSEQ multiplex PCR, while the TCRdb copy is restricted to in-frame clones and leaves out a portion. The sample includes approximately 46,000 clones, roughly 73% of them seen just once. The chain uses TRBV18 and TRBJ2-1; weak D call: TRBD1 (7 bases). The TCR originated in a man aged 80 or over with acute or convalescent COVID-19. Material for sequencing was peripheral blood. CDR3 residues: CASSAGQPTVEQFF. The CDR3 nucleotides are TGTGCCAGCTCCGCGGGACAGCCCACCGTGGAGCAGTTCTTC.